The 26 T cell receptor beta chains reported below all come from one sample, sequenced in a study of T-cell reconstitution after alpha-beta-depleted transplantation in children. Unique molecular identifiers tagged the TCRbeta library. TCRdb re-analysed the PCR reads in MiXCR, keeping a single row per CDR3 protein. In the table there are about 540,000 distinct CDR3 sequences, 25% to 30% of which are singletons. Material: PBMCs, obtained before TCRalphabeta/CD19-depleted stem cell transplant. The receptors were sampled from a boy less than two years old with Wiskott-Aldrich syndrome, due to receive a stem cell transplant.

Here the CDR3 reads CASSSSINAYNEQFF. The CDR3 coding sequence is TGTGCCAGCAGCTCCTCTATCAACGCCTACAATGAGCAGTTCTTC. V usage is TRBV7-9 and J usage is TRBJ2-1, with D uncertain. Looked up from germline, CDR1 is SEHNR and CDR2 is FQNEAQ (reference sequence). Trimming removed 4 bases at V and 2 bases at J, with 12 bases between. The CDR3 has 15 amino acids.

This clonotype was recorded at least ten times. The chain carries TRBV10-3 and TRBJ2-7; D uncertain. Per the germline V gene, CDR1 is ENHRY and CDR2 is SYGVKD. The length of the CDR3 is 12 residues. V lost 3 bases to trimming and J lost 3 bases, with 6 bases between them. The CDR3 DNA reads TGTGCCATCAGTGAAGTCGACTACGAGCAGTACTTC. Encoded protein: CAISEVDYEQYF.

This clonotype has more than one count but fewer than ten. V usage is TRBV7-9 and J usage is TRBJ2-7, with D uncertain. The CDR3 consists of 16 residues. Trimming removed 5 bases from V and 0 bases from J, with 17 bases in between. Per germline, CDR1 SEHNR and CDR2 FQNEAQ (reference sequence). CDR3 loop: CASSTDRSPSSYEQYF. CDR3 DNA sequence: TGTGCCAGCAGCACCGATCGTAGTCCGAGCTCCTACGAGCAGTACTTC.

This chain joins TRBV25-1 and TRBJ1-1; D gene unclear. V was clipped by 4 bases and J by 0 bases, with 9 bases between them. The CDR3 extends over 14 amino acids. CDR1 is MGHDK and CDR2 is SYGVNS in the germline V gene. The DNA for the CDR3 is TGTGCCAGCAGTGGCCTCGGAGTGAACACTGAAGCTTTCTTT. Encoded protein: CASSGLGVNTEAFF.

The chain couples TRBV12-3 or TRBV12-4 to TRBJ2-1; 10 bases agree with TRBD2. V lost 6 bases, J lost 7 bases, and 6 bases stayed unmatched. CDR3 length: 14 residues. The CDR3, as DNA: TGTGCCAGCAGCTCTAGCGGGAGTTGGAATGAGCAGTTCTTC. Its protein is CASSSSGSWNEQFF.

The sample holds a few counts of this clonotype. The chain is built from TRBV5-1 and TRBJ2-5; D is ambiguous. V lost 4 bases, J lost 5 bases, and 15 bases lay in between. The V gene's germline CDR1 is SGHRS and CDR2 YFSETQ. This CDR3 is built from 14 residues. The CDR3 nucleotides read TGCGCCAGCAGCCCGAAACATGGCCGGGAGACCCAGTACTTC. Translating it yields CASSPKHGRETQYF. The complete variable domain, with remaining parts taken from reference TRBV5-1 and TRBJ2-5, reads KAGVTQTPRYLIKTRGQQVTLSCSPISGHRSVSWYQQTPGQGLQFLFEYFSETQRNKGNFPGRFSGRQFSNSRSEMNVSTLELGDSALYLCASSPKHGRETQYFGPGTRLLVL.

The chain has TRBV5-1 and TRBJ1-1; a weak D match, TRBD1 (5 bases). V was clipped by 0 bases and J by 1 base, with 19 bases between them. The length of the CDR3 is 18 residues. Germline V gives CDR1 SGHRS, CDR2 YFSETQ. The CDR3: CASSLDPGWGVGNTEAFF. The CDR3 nucleotides are TGCGCCAGCAGCTTGGATCCAGGGTGGGGAGTCGGGAACACTGAAGCTTTCTTT.

The chain links TRBV5-1 to TRBJ2-1, with a weak D call TRBD2 (5 bases). This CDR3 is built from 15 residues. Germline V gives CDR1 SGHRS, CDR2 YFSETQ. V was shortened by 4 bases and J by 5 bases, with 16 bases between the two germline ends. CDR3 bases: TGCGCCAGCAGCGGACTTGGCGCCTTTCACAATGAGCAGTTCTTC. Amino acids: CASSGLGAFHNEQFF.

The rearrangement joins TRBV9 to TRBJ2-1, with D unclear. The germline gives CDR1 SGDLS, CDR2 YYNGEE. This CDR3 is built from 12 residues. Trimming shortened V by 0 bases and J by 7 bases, and 5 bases separated the two germline ends. The CDR3 sequence is CASSVAENEQFF. For the CDR3, the DNA is TGTGCCAGCAGCGTAGCTGAGAATGAGCAGTTCTTC.

The sample holds a few counts of this clonotype. The CDR3 loop is CSVEGGAGGYNEQFF. For the CDR3, the DNA is TGCAGCGTTGAAGGGGGGGCGGGAGGCTACAATGAGCAGTTCTTC. The rearrangement joins TRBV29-1 to TRBJ2-1; 8 bases line up with TRBD2. The CDR3 length is 15 residues. With V trimmed by 1 base and J by 3 bases, 5 bases remained unmatched. The V gene's germline CDR1 is SQVTM and CDR2 ANQGSEA.

The chain joins TRBV12-3 or TRBV12-4 to TRBJ2-1, with no clear D. Trimming shortened V by 6 bases and J by 7 bases, and 19 bases separated the two germline ends. The CDR3 spans 15 residues. Written as DNA, the CDR3 is TGTGCCAGCAGACCTTGGGGATCCCTGGTGAATGAGCAGTTCTTC. It encodes CASRPWGSLVNEQFF.

The chain combines TRBV10-3 with TRBJ1-5; no definite D call. Germline V gives CDR1 ENHRY, CDR2 SYGVKD. The CDR3 is 14 residues long. With 3 bases removed from V and 0 bases from J, the gap between germline ends came to 6 bases. The CDR3 region is CAISETRSNQPQHF. Written as DNA, the CDR3 is TGTGCCATCAGTGAAACCCGTAGCAATCAGCCCCAGCATTTT.

The sample holds a few counts of this clonotype. The genes are TRBV14 and TRBJ2-5; no reliable D call. Germline values: CDR1 SGHDN, CDR2 FVKESK. The CDR3 has 14 residues. Trimming removed 2 bases from V and 5 bases from J, with 12 bases in between. The CDR3 is CASSQQDYPETQYF. CDR3 in DNA: TGTGCCAGCAGCCAACAGGATTATCCGGAGACCCAGTACTTC.

This clonotype was counted only a few times. The V call is TRBV5-5, the J call TRBJ2-1, with TRBD1 as a possible D gene (6 bases). V lost 3 bases and J 2 bases, leaving 12 bases between the germline ends. This CDR3 contains 15 residues. Germline assignment: CDR1 SGHKS and CDR2 YYEKEE (reference sequence). The DNA for the CDR3 is TGTGCCAGCAGCTCCGACGGGACACCCTACAATGAGCAGTTCTTC. Its translation is CASSSDGTPYNEQFF.

The chain uses TRBV15 and TRBJ2-1; 11 bases align to TRBD2. The trim removed 3 bases at V and 7 bases at J, leaving 5 bases unmatched. In germline, CDR1 is LNHNV, CDR2 YYDKDF (reference sequence). The CDR3 loop spans 15 amino acids. The CDR3 reads CATSSGTSGRNEQFF. As DNA, the CDR3 is TGTGCCACCAGCAGTGGGACTAGCGGAAGGAATGAGCAGTTCTTC.

The gene calls are TRBV20-1 and TRBJ2-1; 11 positions agree with TRBD2. V lost 0 bases, J lost 9 bases, and 10 bases stayed unmatched. This CDR3 spans 16 amino acids. Per the germline V gene, CDR1 is DFQATT and CDR2 is SNEGSKA (reference sequence). CDR3 nucleotides: TGCAGTGCTAGAGAGGGTAGCGGGAGGGTGTCGGCTGAGCAGTTCTTC. Translation gives CSAREGSGRVSAEQFF.

The rearrangement joins TRBV6-2 or TRBV6-3 to TRBJ1-5; TRBD1 is a possible D gene (6 bases). The V end was cut by 6 bases, the J end by 3 bases, with 12 bases between. The CDR3 runs 14 residues. The germline gives CDR1 MNHEY, CDR2 SVGEGT. The CDR3 region has the DNA TGTGCCAGCAGCTCGGACAGCCCCAATCAGCCCCAGCATTTT. Protein product: CASSSDSPNQPQHF.

The sample holds a few counts of this clonotype. V and J are TRBV20-1 and TRBJ2-7; D might be TRBD2 (6 bases). The V end was cut by 3 bases, the J end by 5 bases, with 17 bases between. Germline values: CDR1 DFQATT, CDR2 SNEGSKA (reference sequence). CDR3 length equals 14 residues. The CDR3 region is CSAREEGRSDEQYF. The CDR3 DNA reads TGCAGTGCTAGGGAGGAGGGCCGCTCAGACGAGCAGTACTTC.

The CDR3 nucleotides read TGTGCCAGTAAGGACAGGGTCAATTCACCCCTCCACTTT. This translates into CASKDRVNSPLHF. The V gene is TRBV27, the J gene TRBJ1-6, with TRBD1 matching over 8 bases. Looked up from germline, CDR1 is MNHEY and CDR2 is SMNVEV (reference sequence). The CDR3 spans 13 residues. With V trimmed by 9 bases and J by 7 bases, 5 bases remained unmatched.

This chain connects TRBV20-1 to TRBJ2-3, with 9 bases fitting TRBD2. V trimming: 3 bases; J trimming: 7 bases; junction bases outside the gene matches: 14. This CDR3 has 16 amino acids. The V gene's germline CDR1 is DFQATT and CDR2 SNEGSKA (reference sequence). The CDR3 DNA reads as TGCAGTGCTAGGCCCCCCTCAGCGGGGGGAATAAATACGCAGTATTTT. Encoded protein: CSARPPSAGGINTQYF.

The V call is TRBV10-3, the J call TRBJ2-3, with 7 bases that match TRBD2. The ends lost 4 bases at V and 0 bases at J; junction bases unmatched: 10. Germline values: CDR1 ENHRY, CDR2 SYGVKD. The CDR3 extends over 17 amino acids. CDR3 sequence: CAISVQLAQISTDTQYF. Here the CDR3 DNA reads TGTGCCATCAGTGTCCAACTAGCGCAGATAAGCACAGATACGCAGTATTTT.

Concerning this clonotype itself: The junction departs from germline at one end; a sequencing error may be responsible. The CDR3 nucleotides are TGCGCCTGCAGCTTGACTAGCGGGCTGGGCTCTGGGGCCAACGTCCTGACTTTC. It translates to CACSLTSGLGSGANVLTF. The chain is built from TRBV5-1 and TRBJ2-6; 10 positions agree with TRBD2. The CDR3 has 18 amino acids. The germline V gene has CDR1 SGHRS and CDR2 YFSETQ.

The V call is TRBV5-8, the J call TRBJ1-2; 7 positions agree with TRBD1. CDR3 length: 14 amino acids. The V gene's germline CDR1 is SGHTS and CDR2 YDEGEE. The trim removed 3 bases at V and 2 bases at J, leaving 4 bases unmatched. In DNA form, the CDR3 reads TGTGCCAGCAGCTCAACCAGGGGGAACTATGGCTACACCTTC. Translating it yields CASSSTRGNYGYTF.

This chain uses TRBV29-1 with TRBJ2-5; TRBD1 aligns across 7 bases. The CDR3 covers 12 residues. The trim removed 7 bases at V and 5 bases at J, leaving 7 bases unmatched. The germline V gene encodes CDR1 SQVTM and CDR2 ANQGSEA. The CDR3 DNA follows: TGCAGCGCCGACGAGGGGGCCGAGACCCAGTACTTC. Encoded protein: CSADEGAETQYF.

The chain has TRBV7-6 and TRBJ2-7, with TRBD2 identical over 9 bases. V shed 4 bases, J shed 2 bases, and the junction held 6 bases outside the gene matches. This CDR3 has 15 amino acids. CDR1 and CDR2 (germline): SGHVS, FNYEAQ. CDR3 DNA: TGTGCCAGCAGCTACAGAGCGGGAGGTCCCTACGAGCAGTACTTC. Translation gives CASSYRAGGPYEQYF.

CDR3 sequence reads: CASRPPQGEKLFF. CDR3 nucleotides: TGCGCCAGCAGGCCACCCCAAGGGGAAAAACTGTTTTTT. The chain has TRBV5-1 and TRBJ1-4; unclear D gene. The CDR3 totals 13 residues. Germline CDR1 and CDR2: SGHRS and YFSETQ. V lost 5 bases and J lost 8, with 13 bases in between.